The clone carrying this T cell receptor beta chain was found once. Antigen: not known. The CDR3 has 15 amino acids. With V trimmed by 3 bases and J by 3 bases, 3 bases remained unmatched. CDR1 and CDR2 from the germline V gene are MDHEN and SYDVKM. This entry belongs to a study of T cells in localized non-small cell lung cancer. The study, taken as a whole, reports: Uninvolved adjacent lung, not tumor, had the highest T cell clonality. Across samples, adjacent lung featured a median roughly 50 of the top 100 tumor clones. Those with higher blood T cell density had longer overall survival. Sequence data derive from only one tumor region, so heterogeneity remains possible.

Sequenced by immunoSEQ multiplex PCR; TCRdb stores in-frame clones only, minus some. The data show roughly 2,500 clones, roughly 32% seen once. Specimen: lung tumor tissue, collected before any cancer treatment. This TCR was recovered from a man between 40 and 75 years old with stage II lung adenocarcinoma. V usage is TRBV28 and J usage is TRBJ1-4; 8 bases are a match to TRBD1. The CDR3 loop reads CASSLGQVANEKLFF. DNA of the CDR3: TGTGCCAGCAGTTTGGGACAGGTGGCTAATGAAAAACTGTTTTTT. The full variable domain, in which reference TRBV28 and TRBJ1-4 provide the parts outside the CDR3, is DVKVTQSSRYLVKRTGEKVFLECVQDMDHENMFWYRQDPGLGLRLIYFSYDVKMKEKGDIPEGYSVSREKKERFSLILESASTNQTSMYLCASSLGQVANEKLFFGSGTQLSVL.